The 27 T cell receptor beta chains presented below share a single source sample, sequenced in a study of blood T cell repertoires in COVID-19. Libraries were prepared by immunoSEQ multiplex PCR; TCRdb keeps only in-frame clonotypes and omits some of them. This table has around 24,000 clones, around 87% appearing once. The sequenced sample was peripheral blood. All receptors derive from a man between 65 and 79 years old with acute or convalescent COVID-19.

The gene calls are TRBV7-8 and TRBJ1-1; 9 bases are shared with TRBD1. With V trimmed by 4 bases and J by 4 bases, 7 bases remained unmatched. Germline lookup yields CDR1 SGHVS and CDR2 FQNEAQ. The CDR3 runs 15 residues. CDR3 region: CASSSQGASFTEAFF. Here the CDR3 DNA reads TGTGCCAGCAGCTCACAGGGGGCGAGTTTCACTGAAGCTTTCTTT. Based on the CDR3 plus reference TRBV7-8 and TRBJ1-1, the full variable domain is GAGVSQSPRYKVAKRGQDVALRCDPISGHVSLFWYQQALGQGPEFLTYFQNEAQLDKSGLPSDRFFAERPEGSVSTLKIQRTQQEDSAVYLCASSSQGASFTEAFFGQGTRLTVV.

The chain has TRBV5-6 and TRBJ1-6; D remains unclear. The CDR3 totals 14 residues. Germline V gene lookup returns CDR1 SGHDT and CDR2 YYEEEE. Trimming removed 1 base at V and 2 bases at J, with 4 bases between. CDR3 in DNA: TGTGCCAGCAGCTTGAGCGCCTATAATTCACCCCTCCACTTT. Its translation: CASSLSAYNSPLHF.

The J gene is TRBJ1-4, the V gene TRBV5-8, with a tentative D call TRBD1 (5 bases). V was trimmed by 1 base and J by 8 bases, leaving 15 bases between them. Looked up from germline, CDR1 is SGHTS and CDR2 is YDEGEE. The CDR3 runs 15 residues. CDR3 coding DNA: TGTGCCAGCAGCTTGCTCCCACAGGACCTAGAAAAACTGTTTTTT. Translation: CASSLLPQDLEKLFF. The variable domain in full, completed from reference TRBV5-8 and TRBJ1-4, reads EAGVTQSPTHLIKTRGQQATLRCSPISGHTSVYWYQQALGLGLQFLLWYDEGEERNRGNFPPRFSGRQFPNYSSELNVNALELEDSALYLCASSLLPQDLEKLFFGSGTQLSVL.

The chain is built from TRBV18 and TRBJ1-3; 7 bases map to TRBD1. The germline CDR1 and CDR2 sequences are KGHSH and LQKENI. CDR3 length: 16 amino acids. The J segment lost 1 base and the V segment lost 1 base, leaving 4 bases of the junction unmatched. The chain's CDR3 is CASSPLGTASGNTIYF. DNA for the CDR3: TGTGCCAGCTCACCACTAGGGACAGCTTCTGGAAACACCATATATTTT. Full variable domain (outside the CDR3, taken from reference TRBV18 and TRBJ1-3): NAGVMQNPRHLVRRRGQEARLRCSPMKGHSHVYWYRQLPEEGLKFMVYLQKENIIDESGMPKERFSAEFPKEGPSILRIQQVVRGDSAAYFCASSPLGTASGNTIYFGEGSWLTVV.

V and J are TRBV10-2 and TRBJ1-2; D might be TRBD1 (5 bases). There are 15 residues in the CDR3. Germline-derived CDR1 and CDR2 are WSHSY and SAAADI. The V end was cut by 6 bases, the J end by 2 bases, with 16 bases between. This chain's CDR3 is CASRDKRGGNYGYTF. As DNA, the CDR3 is TGCGCCAGCAGAGATAAGCGGGGCGGAAACTATGGCTACACCTTC.

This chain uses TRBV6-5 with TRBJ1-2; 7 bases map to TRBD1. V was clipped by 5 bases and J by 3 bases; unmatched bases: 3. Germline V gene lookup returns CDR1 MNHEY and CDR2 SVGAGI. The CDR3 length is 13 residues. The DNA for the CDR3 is TGTGCCAGCAGTAGGGGACAGTACTATGGCTACACCTTC. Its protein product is CASSRGQYYGYTF.

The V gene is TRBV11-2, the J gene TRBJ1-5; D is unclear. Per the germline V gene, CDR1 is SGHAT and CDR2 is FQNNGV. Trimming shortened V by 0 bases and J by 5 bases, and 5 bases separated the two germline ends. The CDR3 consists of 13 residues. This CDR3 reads CASSLEADQPQHF. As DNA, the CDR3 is TGTGCCAGCAGCTTAGAGGCAGATCAGCCCCAGCATTTT.

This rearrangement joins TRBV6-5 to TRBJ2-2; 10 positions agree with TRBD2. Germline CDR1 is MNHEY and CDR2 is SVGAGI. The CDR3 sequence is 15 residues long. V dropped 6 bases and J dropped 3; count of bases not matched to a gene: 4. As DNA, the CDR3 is TGTGCCAGCAGGCCAGCGGGAGGGCACACCGGGGAGCTGTTTTTT. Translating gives CASRPAGGHTGELFF.

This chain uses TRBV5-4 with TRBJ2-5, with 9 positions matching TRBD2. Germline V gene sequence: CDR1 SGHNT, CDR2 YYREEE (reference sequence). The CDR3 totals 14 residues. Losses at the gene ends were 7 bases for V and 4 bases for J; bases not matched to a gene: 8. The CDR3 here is CASEEAGGLETQYF. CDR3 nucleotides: TGTGCCAGCGAGGAAGCGGGAGGTCTAGAGACCCAGTACTTC.

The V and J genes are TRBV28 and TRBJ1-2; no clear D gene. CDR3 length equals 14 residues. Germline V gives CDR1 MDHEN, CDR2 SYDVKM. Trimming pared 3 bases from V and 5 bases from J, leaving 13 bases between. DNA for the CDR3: TGTGCCAGCAGTTTGTCGGCAGGTCGTTATGGCTACACCTTC. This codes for CASSLSAGRYGYTF.

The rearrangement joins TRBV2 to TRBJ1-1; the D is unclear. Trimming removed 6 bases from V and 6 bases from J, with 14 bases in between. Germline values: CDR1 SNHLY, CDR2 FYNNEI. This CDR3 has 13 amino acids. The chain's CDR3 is CASRQVIRAEAFF. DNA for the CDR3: TGTGCCAGCAGGCAAGTCATACGGGCTGAAGCTTTCTTT.

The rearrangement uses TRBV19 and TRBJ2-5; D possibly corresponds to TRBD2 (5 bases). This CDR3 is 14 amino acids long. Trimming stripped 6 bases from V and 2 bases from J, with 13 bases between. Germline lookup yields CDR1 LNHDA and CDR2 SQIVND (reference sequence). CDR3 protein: CASSRSPGQETQYF. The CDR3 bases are TGTGCCAGTAGCCGATCCCCGGGACAAGAGACCCAGTACTTC.

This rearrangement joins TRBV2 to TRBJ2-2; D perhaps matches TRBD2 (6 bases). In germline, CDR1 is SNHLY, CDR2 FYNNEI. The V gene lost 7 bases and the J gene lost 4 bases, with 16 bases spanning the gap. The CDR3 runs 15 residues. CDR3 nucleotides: TGTGCCAGCAACGATCGGCGGGACCGCACCGGGGAGCTGTTTTTT. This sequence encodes CASNDRRDRTGELFF.

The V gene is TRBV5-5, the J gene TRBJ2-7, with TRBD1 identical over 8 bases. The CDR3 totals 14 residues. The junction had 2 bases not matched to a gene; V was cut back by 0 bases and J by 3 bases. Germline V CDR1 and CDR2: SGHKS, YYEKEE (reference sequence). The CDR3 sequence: CASSLGGQDYEQYF. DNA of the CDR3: TGTGCCAGCAGCTTGGGGGGACAGGACTACGAGCAGTACTTC.

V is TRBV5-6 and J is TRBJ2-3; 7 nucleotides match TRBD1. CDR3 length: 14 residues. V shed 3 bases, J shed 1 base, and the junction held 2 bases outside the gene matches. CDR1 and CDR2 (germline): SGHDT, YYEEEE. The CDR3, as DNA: TGTGCCAGCAGCTATGGACAGGGCACAGATACGCAGTATTTT. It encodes CASSYGQGTDTQYF.

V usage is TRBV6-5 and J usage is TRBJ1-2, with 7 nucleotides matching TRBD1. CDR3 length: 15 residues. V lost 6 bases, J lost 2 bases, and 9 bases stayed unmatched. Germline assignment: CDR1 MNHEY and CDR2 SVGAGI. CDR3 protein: CASSYSGTENYGYTF. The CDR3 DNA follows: TGTGCCAGCAGCTATTCGGGGACAGAAAACTATGGCTACACCTTC.

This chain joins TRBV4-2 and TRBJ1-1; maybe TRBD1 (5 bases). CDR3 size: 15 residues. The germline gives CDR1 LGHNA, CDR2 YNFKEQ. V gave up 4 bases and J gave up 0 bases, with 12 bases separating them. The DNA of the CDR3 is TGTGCCAGCAGCCCGGTCGGGGGACTGAACACTGAAGCTTTCTTT. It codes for CASSPVGGLNTEAFF.

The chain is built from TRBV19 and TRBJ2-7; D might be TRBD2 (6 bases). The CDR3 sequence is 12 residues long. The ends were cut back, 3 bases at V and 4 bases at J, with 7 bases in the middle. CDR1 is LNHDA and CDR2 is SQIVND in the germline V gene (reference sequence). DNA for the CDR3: TGTGCCAGTAGTATTAGCGGATACGAGCAGTACTTC. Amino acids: CASSISGYEQYF. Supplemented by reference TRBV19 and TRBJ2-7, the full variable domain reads DGGITQSPKYLFRKEGQNVTLSCEQNLNHDAMYWYRQDPGQGLRLIYYSQIVNDFQKGDIAEGYSVSREKKESFPLTVTSAQKNPTAFYLCASSISGYEQYFGPGTRLTVT.

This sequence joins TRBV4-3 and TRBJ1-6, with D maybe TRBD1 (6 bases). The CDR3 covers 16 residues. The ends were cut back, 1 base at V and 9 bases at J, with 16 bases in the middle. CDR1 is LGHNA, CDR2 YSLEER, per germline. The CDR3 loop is CASSQVVLQGSSPLHF. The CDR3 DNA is TGCGCCAGCAGCCAAGTGGTACTTCAGGGGAGTTCACCCCTCCACTTT.

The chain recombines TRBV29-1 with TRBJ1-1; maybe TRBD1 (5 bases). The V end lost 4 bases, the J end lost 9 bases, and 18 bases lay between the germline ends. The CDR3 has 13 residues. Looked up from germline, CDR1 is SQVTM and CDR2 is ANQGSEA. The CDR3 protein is CSVGGETGTQAFF. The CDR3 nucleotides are TGCAGCGTTGGGGGGGAGACCGGGACCCAAGCTTTCTTT.

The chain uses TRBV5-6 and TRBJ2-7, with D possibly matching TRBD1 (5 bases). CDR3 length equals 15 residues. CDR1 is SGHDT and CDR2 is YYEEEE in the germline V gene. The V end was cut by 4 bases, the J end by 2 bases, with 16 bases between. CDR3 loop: CASSPGSRVTYEQYF. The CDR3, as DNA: TGTGCCAGCAGCCCCGGGTCCAGGGTTACCTACGAGCAGTACTTC.

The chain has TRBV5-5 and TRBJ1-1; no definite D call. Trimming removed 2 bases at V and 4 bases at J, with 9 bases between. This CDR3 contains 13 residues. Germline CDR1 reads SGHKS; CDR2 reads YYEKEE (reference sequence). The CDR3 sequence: CASSFEDGTEAFF. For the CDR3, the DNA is TGTGCCAGCAGCTTCGAGGATGGCACTGAAGCTTTCTTT.

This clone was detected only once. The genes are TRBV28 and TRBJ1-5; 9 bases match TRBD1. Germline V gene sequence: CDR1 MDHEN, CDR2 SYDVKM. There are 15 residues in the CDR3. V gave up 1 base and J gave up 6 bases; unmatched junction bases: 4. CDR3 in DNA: TGTGCCAGCAGTTTATTACAGGGGGCGTCTCAGCCCCAGCATTTT. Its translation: CASSLLQGASQPQHF.

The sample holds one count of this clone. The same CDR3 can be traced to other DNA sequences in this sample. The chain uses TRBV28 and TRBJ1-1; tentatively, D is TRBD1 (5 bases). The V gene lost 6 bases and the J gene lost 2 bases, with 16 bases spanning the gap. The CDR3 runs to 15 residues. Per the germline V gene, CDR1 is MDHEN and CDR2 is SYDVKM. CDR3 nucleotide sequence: TGTGCCAGCAGCCCTAGGGGAGGCAGCAACACTGAAGCTTTCTTT. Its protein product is CASSPRGGSNTEAFF.

As DNA, the CDR3 is TGTGCCAGTAGTTCAGGGACAGCCGCAACTAATGAAAAACTGTTTTTT. Amino acid sequence: CASSSGTAATNEKLFF. The chain joins TRBV19 to TRBJ1-4; 7 positions agree with TRBD1. The CDR3 sequence is 16 residues long. CDR1 and CDR2 from the germline V gene are LNHDA and SQIVND (reference sequence). V gave up 5 bases and J gave up 0 bases; unmatched junction bases: 6.

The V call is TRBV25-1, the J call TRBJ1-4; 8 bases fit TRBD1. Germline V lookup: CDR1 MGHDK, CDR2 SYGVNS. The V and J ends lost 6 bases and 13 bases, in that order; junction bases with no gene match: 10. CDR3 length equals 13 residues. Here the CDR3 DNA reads TGTGCCAGCAGGCAAAAGCAGGGGGCCGGACTGTTTTTT. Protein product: CASRQKQGAGLFF.

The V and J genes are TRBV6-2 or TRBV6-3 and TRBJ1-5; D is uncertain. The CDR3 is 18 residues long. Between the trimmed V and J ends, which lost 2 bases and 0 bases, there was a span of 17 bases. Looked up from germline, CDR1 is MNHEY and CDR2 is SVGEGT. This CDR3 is CASSYPPRGSYSNQPQHF. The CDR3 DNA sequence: TGTGCCAGCAGTTACCCCCCCCGGGGATCTTATAGCAATCAGCCCCAGCATTTT.